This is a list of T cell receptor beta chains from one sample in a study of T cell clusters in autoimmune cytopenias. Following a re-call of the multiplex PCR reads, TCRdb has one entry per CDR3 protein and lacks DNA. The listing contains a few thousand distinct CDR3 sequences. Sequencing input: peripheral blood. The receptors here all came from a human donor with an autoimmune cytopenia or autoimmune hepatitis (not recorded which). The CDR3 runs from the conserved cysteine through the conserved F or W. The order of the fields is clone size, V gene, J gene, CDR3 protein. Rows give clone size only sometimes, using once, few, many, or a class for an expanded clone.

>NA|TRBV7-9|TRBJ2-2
CASSDGLAGGVTGELFF
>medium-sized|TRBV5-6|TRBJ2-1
CASSLARESNGEQFF
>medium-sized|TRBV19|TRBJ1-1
CASSDRLNTEAFF
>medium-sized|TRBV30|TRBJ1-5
CAWTAGRGQSNQPQHF
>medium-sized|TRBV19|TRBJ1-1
CASSDDREPSNTEAFF
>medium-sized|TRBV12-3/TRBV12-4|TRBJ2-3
CASSTNRLAGTDTQYF
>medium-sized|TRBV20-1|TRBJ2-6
CSAVSSGANVLTF
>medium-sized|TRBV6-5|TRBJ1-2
CASTADWSANYGYTF
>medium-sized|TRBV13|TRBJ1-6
CASSQTGGNSPLHF
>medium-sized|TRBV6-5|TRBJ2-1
CASSSGQEGFF
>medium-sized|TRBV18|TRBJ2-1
CASSPRGRQSSYNEQFF
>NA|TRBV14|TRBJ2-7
CASSQDQGRSVEQYF
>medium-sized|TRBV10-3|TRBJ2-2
CAISVDVNTGELFF
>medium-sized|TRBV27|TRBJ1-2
CASTRQGGNYGYTF
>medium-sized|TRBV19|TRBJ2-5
CASRRGGRETQYF
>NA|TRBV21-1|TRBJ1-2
CASSKADLPNYGYTF
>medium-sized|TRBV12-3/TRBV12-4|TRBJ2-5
CASRAGARRRTQYF
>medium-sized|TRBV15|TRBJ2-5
CATSRDWDRGETQYF
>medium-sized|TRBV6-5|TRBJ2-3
CASTSGADTQYF
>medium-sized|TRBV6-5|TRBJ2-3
CASSYAGRGTDTQYF
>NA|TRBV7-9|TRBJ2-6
CASSHITNRGASGANVLTF
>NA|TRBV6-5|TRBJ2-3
CASTPTGGPSDTQYF
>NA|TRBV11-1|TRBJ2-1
CASSLGRGSSYNEQFF
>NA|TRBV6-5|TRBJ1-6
CASSYGKTNSPLHF
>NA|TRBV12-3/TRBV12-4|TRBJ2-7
CASRATGVYGNEQYF
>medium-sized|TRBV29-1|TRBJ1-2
CSVDWGGNGYTF
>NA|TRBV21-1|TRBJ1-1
CASSKATGGEEYTEAFF
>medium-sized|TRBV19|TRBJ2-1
CATRYVYGGTSYNEQFF
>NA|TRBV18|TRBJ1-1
CASSPRDSYTEAFF
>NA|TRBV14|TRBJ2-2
CASSHLASGGSNTGELFF
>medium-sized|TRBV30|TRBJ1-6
CAWSEGLINSPLHF
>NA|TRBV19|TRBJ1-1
CASSESSTEAFF
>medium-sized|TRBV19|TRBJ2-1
CASSISWDSNEQFF
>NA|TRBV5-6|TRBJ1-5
CASSLAGTVYSNQPQHF
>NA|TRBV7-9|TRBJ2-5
CASSFGGGLETQYF
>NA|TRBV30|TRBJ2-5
CAWSKAGGRRETQYF
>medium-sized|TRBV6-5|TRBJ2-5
CASRTGAGETQYF
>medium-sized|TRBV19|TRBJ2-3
CASSHREWTDTQYF
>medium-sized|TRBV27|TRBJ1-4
CASSYSSGEKLFF
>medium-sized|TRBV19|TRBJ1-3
CASSRGTASSGNTIYF
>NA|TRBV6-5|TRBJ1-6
CASSKGVLDNSPLHF
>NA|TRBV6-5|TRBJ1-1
CASSYSRLQKAFF
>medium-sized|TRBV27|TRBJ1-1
CASTGQGEAFF
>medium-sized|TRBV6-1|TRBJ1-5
CASSEERVGNQPQHF
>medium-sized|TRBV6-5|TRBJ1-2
CASSEQGYGYTF
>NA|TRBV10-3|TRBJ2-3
CAIKDRASSTDTQYF